These 3 T cell receptor beta chains came from one sample sequenced in a study of CD8+ T cells in alopecia areata. Extracted RNA was reverse transcribed, and the resulting cDNA served as sequencing template. Clones were read by immunoSEQ multiplex PCR, and TCRdb kept only the in-frame ones, dropping some. The repertoire has 100,000 to 150,000 clones, approximately 49% of them found once; the top ten carry roughly a sixth. Material: CD8+ T cells sorted from blood, obtained at week 0. These receptors originate from a human donor with alopecia areata.

The CDR3 DNA reads TGTGCCAGCAGTGACGGACTAGCGGGGGGCAATGAGCAGTTCTTC. It yields the protein CASSDGLAGGNEQFF. V gene TRBV6-4 combines with J gene TRBJ2-1; 14 bases align to TRBD2. The CDR3 is 15 amino acids. Trimming took 2 bases from V and 6 from J; bases not matched to a gene: 0. Per the germline V gene, CDR1 is MRHNA and CDR2 is SNTAGT.

V and J are TRBV7-2 and TRBJ2-3; TRBD1 matches at 9 bases. The germline V gene has CDR1 SGHTA and CDR2 FQGNSA. CDR3 length equals 16 residues. Trimming removed 5 bases from V and 4 bases from J; junction bases left unmatched: 10. Here the CDR3 reads CASSQDEGQGADTQYF. The CDR3 bases are TGTGCCAGCAGCCAAGATGAGGGACAGGGCGCAGATACGCAGTATTTT.

CDR3 nucleotide sequence: TGCGCCAGCAGCCAAGTGCCCCGCACAGATACGCAGTATTTT. Amino acids: CASSQVPRTDTQYF. The gene calls are TRBV4-1 and TRBJ2-3; no firm D call. V lost 1 base to trimming and J lost 1 base, with 6 bases between them. The CDR3 is made up of 14 amino acids. CDR1 and CDR2 (germline): MGHRA, YSYEKL.